A single sample is the source of the 24 T cell receptor beta chains below, sequenced in a study of cytomegalovirus exposure and HLA in healthy donors. The PCR had 60 Vbeta and 13 Jbeta primers. Libraries were prepared by immunoSEQ multiplex PCR; TCRdb keeps only in-frame clonotypes and omits some of them. The data contain fewer than 250,000 clones, roughly 81% of them seen just once; the ten biggest clones take up approximately 3.1%. The sequenced material came from PBMCs. The source of these receptors is a woman aged 30 to 39 in good health and CMV-seropositive.

CDR3 DNA sequence: TGTGCCAGCAGTTTAGGGGCCGCTTACGCAGCTTTCTTT. Translation: CASSLGAAYAAFF. The chain links TRBV27 to TRBJ1-1; D possibly corresponds to TRBD1 (5 bases). The CDR3 loop spans 13 amino acids. V lost 2 bases and J lost 10, with 14 bases in between. Germline V gene data show CDR1 as MNHEY and CDR2 as SMNVEV (reference sequence).

The rearrangement joins TRBV6-1 to TRBJ2-7, with 7 bases fitting TRBD1. The germline V gene encodes CDR1 MNHNS and CDR2 SASEGT. V lost 10 bases and J lost 2; bases outside the gene matches: 5. The CDR3 is 12 residues long. The CDR3 sequence is CATRTGPYEQYF. CDR3 DNA: TGTGCCACCCGGACAGGACCCTACGAGCAGTACTTC.

The chain is built from TRBV6-6 and TRBJ2-3, with TRBD2 matching over 9 bases. Unmatched junction bases numbered 3, after V lost 2 bases and J lost 0 bases. The CDR3 has 16 residues. Germline CDR1 MNHNY, CDR2 SVGAGI (reference sequence). CDR3 protein: CASSYDLAGSTDTQYF. The CDR3 DNA sequence: TGTGCCAGCAGTTACGATCTAGCGGGGAGCACAGATACGCAGTATTTT.

The V call is TRBV7-8, the J call TRBJ1-2, with D hard to call. The V gene's germline CDR1 is SGHVS and CDR2 FQNEAQ. The V gene lost 2 bases and the J gene lost 0 bases, with 10 bases spanning the gap. The CDR3 length is 15 residues. CDR3 in DNA: TGTGCCAGCAGCTTACGGGGAGATACTAACTATGGCTACACCTTC. Translation: CASSLRGDTNYGYTF.

The sample holds a few counts of this clone. This chain joins TRBV14 and TRBJ2-7; TRBD1 matches 9 bases. Per the germline V gene, CDR1 is SGHDN and CDR2 is FVKESK. This CDR3 spans 17 amino acids. J was trimmed by 0 bases and V by 3 bases; bases with no gene match: 9. CDR3 amino acids: CASSHGTGSRSSYEQYF. The CDR3 DNA follows: TGTGCCAGCAGCCACGGGACAGGGTCTAGGAGCTCCTACGAGCAGTACTTC. The full variable domain, in which reference TRBV14 and TRBJ2-7 provide the parts outside the CDR3, is EAGVTQFPSHSVIEKGQTVTLRCDPISGHDNLYWYRRVMGKEIKFLLHFVKESKQDESGMPNNRFLAERTGGTYSTLKVQPAELEDSGVYFCASSHGTGSRSSYEQYFGPGTRLTVT.

V and J are TRBV4-1 and TRBJ2-3; 8 bases align to TRBD2. V lost 2 bases to trimming and J lost 9 bases; unmatched junction nucleotides: 7. Germline V gene sequence: CDR1 MGHRA, CDR2 YSYEKL. The CDR3 loop spans 14 amino acids. The CDR3 sequence: CASSQSTSAITQYF. The CDR3 DNA sequence: TGCGCCAGCAGCCAATCGACTAGCGCGATAACGCAGTATTTT.

This sequence joins TRBV18 and TRBJ2-5; D is unresolved. The tail of the sequence fits TRBJ2-7 better, so the J call may be wrong. This CDR3 region has 13 residues. Germline V lookup: CDR1 KGHSH, CDR2 LQKENI. CDR3 protein: CASSPFLANEQYF. CDR3 nucleotide sequence: TGTGCCAGCTCTCCCTTTCTCGCTAACGAGCAGTACTTC.

The chain joins TRBV5-1 to TRBJ2-3; perhaps TRBD2 as D (6 bases). The CDR3 is 14 residues long. Germline lookup yields CDR1 SGHRS and CDR2 YFSETQ. Trimming pared 2 bases from V and 6 bases from J, leaving 13 bases between. The CDR3 region is CASSFRGIEDTQYF. The CDR3 DNA follows: TGCGCCAGCAGCTTCCGGGGGATCGAGGATACGCAGTATTTT.

This chain joins TRBV28 and TRBJ2-7; TRBD1 matches 8 bases. The germline CDR1 and CDR2 sequences are MDHEN and SYDVKM. V lost 6 bases and J lost 2; bases outside the gene matches: 9. The CDR3 runs 15 residues. CDR3 sequence reads: CASSLTGATPYEQYF. The CDR3 region has the DNA TGTGCCAGCAGCCTGACAGGGGCCACTCCCTACGAGCAGTACTTC.

The chain has TRBV11-2 and TRBJ1-2, with no clear D. The V end lost 2 bases, the J end lost 4 bases, and 11 bases lay between the germline ends. Germline-derived CDR1 and CDR2 are SGHAT and FQNNGV. There are 14 residues in the CDR3. The CDR3 reads CASSLTGLGYGYTF. CDR3 in DNA: TGTGCCAGCAGCTTAACTGGACTCGGCTATGGCTACACCTTC.

The V call is TRBV6-5, the J call TRBJ2-4; tentative D call: TRBD1 (7 bases). The CDR3 is made up of 14 amino acids. The germline V gene encodes CDR1 MNHEY and CDR2 SVGAGI. V lost 6 bases, J lost 6 bases, and 15 bases lay in between. CDR3 in DNA: TGTGCCAGCAGGCAGACAGGGAGGACAAACATTCAGTACTTC. Protein product: CASRQTGRTNIQYF.

This clone came up once. J is TRBJ1-4 and V is TRBV27; 10 nucleotides line up with TRBD1. V trimming: 4 bases; J trimming: 2 bases; junction bases outside the gene matches: 7. The V gene's germline CDR1 is MNHEY and CDR2 SMNVEV (reference sequence). The CDR3 totals 17 residues. The CDR3: CASSSGTGAATNEKLFF. The CDR3, as DNA: TGTGCCAGCAGTTCCGGGACAGGGGCCGCCACTAATGAAAAACTGTTTTTT.

The chain recombines TRBV10-3 with TRBJ2-2; weak D call: TRBD2 (5 bases). Germline V CDR1 and CDR2: ENHRY, SYGVKD. The CDR3 consists of 14 residues. Trimming removed 2 bases from V and 5 bases from J, with 9 bases in between. The CDR3 DNA sequence: TGTGCCATCAGTGAGAGTGGAGGAACCGGGGAGCTGTTTTTT. Translation: CAISESGGTGELFF.

The rearrangement uses TRBV11-2 and TRBJ2-3; 9 nucleotides agree with TRBD1. The V segment lost 5 bases and the J segment 5 bases; nucleotides outside the gene matches: 8. This CDR3 comprises 15 residues. In germline, CDR1 is SGHAT, CDR2 FQNNGV. The CDR3 nucleotides are TGTGCCAGCAGCCAGACAGGGGGATCATTAGATACGCAGTATTTT. Its protein is CASSQTGGSLDTQYF.

This CDR3 reads CASSSWTEEGEKLFF. CDR3 in DNA: TGTGCCAGCAGTTCTTGGACGGAGGAGGGTGAAAAACTGTTTTTT. The chain couples TRBV27 to TRBJ1-4, with D unclear. V lost 4 bases to trimming and J lost 7 bases, with 16 bases between them. From germline, CDR1 is MNHEY and CDR2 SMNVEV (reference sequence). This CDR3 is built from 15 residues.

CDR3 nucleotides: TGTGCCAGCAGTTTATGGTCGACAGGGTCGAGGACTGAAGCTTTCTTT. This sequence encodes CASSLWSTGSRTEAFF. The chain carries TRBV28 and TRBJ1-1; 7 bases are a match to TRBD1. In germline, CDR1 is MDHEN, CDR2 SYDVKM. CDR3 size: 16 residues. V gave up 0 bases and J gave up 5 bases; unmatched junction bases: 9. Based on the CDR3 plus reference TRBV28 and TRBJ1-1, the full variable domain is DVKVTQSSRYLVKRTGEKVFLECVQDMDHENMFWYRQDPGLGLRLIYFSYDVKMKEKGDIPEGYSVSREKKERFSLILESASTNQTSMYLCASSLWSTGSRTEAFFGQGTRLTVV.

The chain joins TRBV11-2 to TRBJ2-7; 11 nucleotides match TRBD2. The CDR3 loop spans 16 amino acids. The J segment lost 6 bases and the V segment lost 1 base, leaving 8 bases of the junction unmatched. Germline values: CDR1 SGHAT, CDR2 FQNNGV. CDR3 protein: CASSLVTSGIGGEQYF. In DNA, the CDR3 is TGTGCCAGCAGCTTAGTGACTAGCGGGATTGGAGGCGAGCAGTACTTC.

This chain uses TRBV7-9 with TRBJ2-1, with 7 nucleotides matching TRBD2. V trimming: 4 bases; J trimming: 7 bases; junction bases outside the gene matches: 10. CDR3 length: 15 amino acids. Germline CDR1 is SEHNR and CDR2 is FQNEAQ (reference sequence). CDR3 sequence: CASSSTSRTVNEQFF. In nucleotides, the CDR3 is TGTGCCAGCAGCTCGACTAGCCGAACAGTGAATGAGCAGTTCTTC. The full variable domain, with the rest looked up from reference TRBV7-9 and TRBJ2-1, is DTGVSQNPRHKITKRGQNVTFRCDPISEHNRLYWYRQTLGQGPEFLTYFQNEAQLEKSRLLSDRFSAERPKGSFSTLEIQRTEQGDSAMYLCASSSTSRTVNEQFFGPGTRLTVL.

V usage is TRBV2 and J usage is TRBJ2-7, with 8 positions matching TRBD1. CDR1 is SNHLY and CDR2 is FYNNEI in the germline V gene. The V segment lost 6 bases and the J segment 6 bases; nucleotides outside the gene matches: 10. The CDR3 sequence is 14 residues long. The CDR3 loop reads CASSRVQGAGEQYF. CDR3 DNA: TGTGCCAGCAGCAGGGTCCAGGGGGCGGGCGAGCAGTACTTC.

V is TRBV11-2 and J is TRBJ2-1; TRBD2 might be the D (6 bases). Trimming shortened V by 5 bases and J by 10 bases, and 15 bases separated the two germline ends. Germline loops: CDR1 SGHAT, CDR2 FQNNGV. The CDR3 sequence is 13 residues long. CDR3 in amino acids: CASSREPGREQFF. In DNA, the CDR3 is TGTGCCAGCAGCAGAGAGCCGGGGAGGGAGCAGTTCTTC.

The chain has TRBV13 and TRBJ2-1, with 8 bases matching TRBD2. Looked up from germline, CDR1 is PRHDT and CDR2 is FYEKMQ (reference sequence). This CDR3 has 14 residues. The V gene end was trimmed by 6 bases and the J gene end by 9 bases; junction bases not matched to a gene: 10. The CDR3 DNA sequence: TGTGCCAGCAGAAGGGCGGGAGGTGGTGCTGAGCAGTTCTTC. The encoded protein is CASRRAGGGAEQFF.

V and J are TRBV5-1 and TRBJ2-7, with 8 bases aligning to TRBD1. CDR1 is SGHRS, CDR2 YFSETQ, per germline. The CDR3 consists of 14 residues. With V trimmed by 4 bases and J by 2 bases, 5 bases remained unmatched. The CDR3 sequence is CASSLDRAPYEQYF. CDR3 DNA sequence: TGCGCCAGCAGCCTGGACAGGGCGCCCTACGAGCAGTACTTC.

This chain joins TRBV28 and TRBJ1-4; D may be TRBD1 (5 bases). In germline, CDR1 is MDHEN, CDR2 SYDVKM. V was trimmed by 3 bases and J by 5 bases, leaving 7 bases between them. The CDR3 totals 13 residues. CDR3 DNA sequence: TGTGCCAGCAGTTTGACAGTAAATGAAAAACTGTTTTTT. Translating it yields CASSLTVNEKLFF.

The V call is TRBV5-8, the J call TRBJ2-3; 7 positions agree with TRBD2. The V segment lost 2 bases and the J segment 2 bases; nucleotides outside the gene matches: 2. Germline lookup yields CDR1 SGHTS and CDR2 YDEGEE. The CDR3 has 14 amino acids. The CDR3 region is CASSLGRATDTQYF. CDR3 nucleotides: TGTGCCAGCAGCTTAGGGAGGGCCACAGATACGCAGTATTTT.